The clone carrying this T cell receptor (beta chain) came up a few times. Its target is not known. This sample stems from a study of blood T cells in healthy people across ages. For the second PCR, which ran for about 7 to 11 cycles, a sample-barcoded 5' primer and a J-beta primer mix were used. MiXCR was run by TCRdb on the 5' RACE reads, yielding one entry per CDR3 protein. This table holds over a million distinct CDR3 sequences, approximately 43% found once. V was shortened by 2 bases and J by 0 bases, with 4 bases between the two germline ends. Germline V gene data show CDR1 as SQVTM and CDR2 as ANQGSEA. The CDR3 is made up of 12 amino acids. Study-wide results and limits: Donor CMV status, an unknown factor, possibly confounded changes in expanded clonotypes.

This clonotype was obtained from a woman younger than 30 in good health. The V and J genes are TRBV29-1 and TRBJ2-5; D unclear. The sequenced sample consisted of blood. The CDR3 is CSVESNQETQYF. CDR3 DNA sequence: TGCAGCGTTGAATCGAACCAAGAGACCCAGTACTTC.